This TCR beta chain was found in a study of identical twins. Ten or more counts support this clonotype. The antigen is not known. Overall study results and limits: Possibly, invariant MAIT and iNKT cells partly confounded zero-insertion analyses.

The donors were all healthy and Caucasian. V lost 2 bases and J 10 bases, leaving 15 bases between the germline ends. The CDR3 totals 14 residues. Via MiXCR, TCRdb re-called the 5' RACE reads, giving one row per CDR3 protein. The sample carries more than 650,000 distinct CDR3 sequences, 5.5% to 6.5% recorded once. The chain links TRBV12-3 or TRBV12-4 to TRBJ2-1; maybe TRBD2 (6 bases). The sequence was collected from a man between 18 and 29 years old in good health. The specimen was naive T cells sorted from blood. The CDR3 DNA follows: TGTGCCAGCAGTTTAACGGGAGTAGGGCAGGAGCAGTTCTTC. Its translation: CASSLTGVGQEQFF.